The T cell receptor (beta chain) under discussion was sequenced for a study of memory CD4+ T cells and cytomegalovirus serostatus. At the level of the study: Of the healthy Belgian adults, several were CMV seropositive and around 22 seronegative. Broader study findings: The CMV-associated TCR signature appears largely within the CD4+ memory repertoire. CD4+ memory repertoires contained about 40% of the roughly 150 reported CMV TCRbeta sequences.

The sort gate was single viable CD3+CD4+CD8-CD45RO+ cells for memory CD4+ T cells. The authors' processing: After removing out-of-frame reads, under 2.5 million distinct TCRbeta sequences remained. Only in-frame clones appear in the TCRdb table, and some are missing; sequencing was by immunoSEQ multiplex PCR. D and trimming were read from the DNA, whereas the V and J calls and clone size are those reported in that table. The sample lists about 57,000 clones, 65% to 80% occurring once. Per germline, CDR1 LGHNA and CDR2 YNFKEQ. The CDR3 is 14 residues long. Trimming removed 5 bases from V and 0 bases from J, with 11 bases in between. A remark on this clone: Its cognate antigen is unknown.

The V call is TRBV4-2, the J call TRBJ2-7; D is possibly TRBD2 (6 bases). The source material was memory CD4+ T cells from blood. The receptor was isolated from an adult in good health and CMV-seronegative. The chain's CDR3 is CASSIRGSSYEQYF. In DNA, the CDR3 is TGTGCCAGCAGCATCCGGGGGAGCTCCTACGAGCAGTACTTC.